The 25 T cell receptor beta chains reported below all come from one sample, sequenced in a study of T cells in localized non-small cell lung cancer. Sequencing used immunoSEQ multiplex PCR; TCRdb keeps in-frame clones, though not all of them. The sample has roughly 67,000 clones, approximately 84% seen once. The specimen was peripheral blood, collected before any cancer treatment. The receptors derive from a female donor of 60 years or more with stage I lung adenocarcinoma.

J is TRBJ1-5 and V is TRBV5-5; weak D call: TRBD1 (5 bases). CDR1 and CDR2 (germline): SGHKS, YYEKEE (reference sequence). The CDR3 runs 20 residues. Trimming left V 1 base short and J 3 bases short, with 26 bases between. The CDR3 region is CASSLRLGTGPLIFNQPQHF. CDR3 nucleotide sequence: TGTGCCAGCAGCTTGCGGTTGGGTACGGGGCCCCTCATCTTCAATCAGCCCCAGCATTTT. The entire variable domain, with the rest obtained from reference TRBV5-5 and TRBJ1-5, is as follows: DAGVTQSPTHLIKTRGQQVTLRCSPISGHKSVSWYQQVLGQGPQFIFQYYEKEERGRGNFPDRFSARQFPNYSSELNVNALLLGDSALYLCASSLRLGTGPLIFNQPQHFGDGTRLSIL.

The CDR3 nucleotides are TGTGCCAGTAGGGGCTCTTTGGAAAGTTTTGCCCGAGGCGAGGACACTGAAGCTTTCTTT. This gives the protein CASRGSLESFARGEDTEAFF. This chain joins TRBV19 and TRBJ1-1; D is unclear. The germline V gene encodes CDR1 LNHDA and CDR2 SQIVND (reference sequence). The V gene lost 6 bases and the J gene lost 3 bases, with 32 bases spanning the gap. The CDR3 totals 20 residues.

V is TRBV5-1 and J is TRBJ2-1; D might be TRBD1 or TRBD2, each matching 5 bases. The ends were cut back, 0 bases at V and 10 bases at J, with 11 bases in the middle. The CDR3 runs to 13 residues. In germline, CDR1 is SGHRS, CDR2 YFSETQ. CDR3: CASSLVGAGEQFF. DNA of the CDR3: TGCGCCAGCAGCTTGGTCGGGGCAGGGGAGCAGTTCTTC.

The chain couples TRBV7-9 to TRBJ2-7, with no clear D. The CDR3 totals 13 residues. CDR1 and CDR2 from the germline V gene are SEHNR and FQNEAQ (reference sequence). Trimming cost V 5 bases and J 5 bases, with 13 bases left between them. Written as DNA, the CDR3 is TGTGCCAGCAGCCTCCTATGGGGAAACGAGCAGTACTTC. Encoded protein: CASSLLWGNEQYF.

The chain joins TRBV11-3 to TRBJ1-1; 11 bases match TRBD1. CDR1 and CDR2 from the germline V gene are SGHNT and YENEEA. Germline trimming cut 5 bases from V and 2 bases from J; bases unmatched to any gene: 7. The CDR3 contains 16 residues. This CDR3 is CASSPRTGGYNTEAFF. In DNA form, the CDR3 reads TGTGCCAGCAGCCCCAGGACAGGGGGCTATAACACTGAAGCTTTCTTT.

This clone showed up just a few times. This chain joins TRBV6-5 and TRBJ1-3; 7 bases match TRBD1. The CDR3 is 14 residues long. CDR1 and CDR2 (germline): MNHEY, SVGAGI. J was trimmed by 4 bases and V by 2 bases; bases with no gene match: 2. The DNA of the CDR3 is TGTGCCAGCAGTTACCGGGACAGAGGAAACACCATATATTTT. Protein sequence: CASSYRDRGNTIYF.

The chain recombines TRBV7-9 with TRBJ1-2; 7 nucleotides align to TRBD1. The length of the CDR3 is 13 residues. The germline CDR1 and CDR2 sequences are SEHNR and FQNEAQ (reference sequence). The V gene end was trimmed by 6 bases and the J gene end by 7 bases; junction bases not matched to a gene: 8. In DNA, the CDR3 is TGTGCCAGCAGTACAGGGGATCGCGCTGGCTACACCTTC. As protein: CASSTGDRAGYTF.

The sample holds a few counts of this clone. The rearrangement uses TRBV19 and TRBJ1-5; D perhaps matches TRBD1 (5 bases). The CDR3 is 15 residues long. The V gene lost 5 bases and the J gene lost 4 bases, with 15 bases spanning the gap. Germline loops: CDR1 LNHDA, CDR2 SQIVND (reference sequence). This CDR3 is CASSPQAAENQPQHF. In nucleotides, the CDR3 is TGTGCCAGTAGTCCACAGGCCGCCGAGAATCAGCCCCAGCATTTT.

The V and J genes are TRBV19 and TRBJ1-3, with D possibly being TRBD1 (5 bases). V lost 7 bases and J lost 1, with 11 bases in between. Germline V gene sequence: CDR1 LNHDA, CDR2 SQIVND (reference sequence). There are 14 residues in the CDR3. The DNA of the CDR3 is TGTGCCAGTAACTACGGGGGATCTGGAAACACCATATATTTT. This gives the protein CASNYGGSGNTIYF.

This clone was seen at least ten times. V usage is TRBV6-5 and J usage is TRBJ2-7; TRBD1 is a possible D gene (6 bases). There are 12 residues in the CDR3. Trimming took 5 bases from V and 6 from J, leaving 11 bases between them. Germline V gene data show CDR1 as MNHEY and CDR2 as SVGAGI. CDR3 loop: CASSRPTGEQYF. Written as DNA, the CDR3 is TGTGCCAGCAGTAGACCGACAGGCGAGCAGTACTTC.

The genes are TRBV5-4 and TRBJ1-1; D perhaps matches TRBD1 (5 bases). V dropped 2 bases and J dropped 10 bases, with 18 bases sitting between them. This CDR3 spans 14 amino acids. Germline lookup yields CDR1 SGHNT and CDR2 YYREEE (reference sequence). CDR3: CASSLGGAALSAFF. CDR3 DNA sequence: TGTGCCAGCAGCTTAGGAGGGGCCGCGCTCTCAGCTTTCTTT.

The chain is built from TRBV11-3 and TRBJ2-7, with TRBD1 as a possible D gene (7 bases). The germline V gene has CDR1 SGHNT and CDR2 YENEEA. CDR3 length equals 13 residues. V shed 6 bases and J shed 7 bases, with 16 bases lying between them. The CDR3: CASSRDRGGEQYF. CDR3 DNA: TGTGCCAGCAGTCGGGACAGAGGGGGGGAGCAGTACTTC. Drawing the rest from reference TRBV11-3 and TRBJ2-7, the complete variable domain is EAGVVQSPRYKIIEKKQPVAFWCNPISGHNTLYWYLQNLGQGPELLIRYENEEAVDDSQLPKDRFSAERLKGVDSTLKIQPAELGDSAVYLCASSRDRGGEQYFGPGTRLTVT.

J is TRBJ1-1 and V is TRBV11-2, with TRBD1 matching over 9 bases. The CDR3 sequence is 16 residues long. V lost 5 bases, J lost 12 bases, and 19 bases stayed unmatched. CDR1 is SGHAT and CDR2 is FQNNGV in the germline V gene. In DNA form, the CDR3 reads TGTGCCAGCAGCCCGATCCGGGACAGGGATAAATACGGAACTTTCTTT. It encodes CASSPIRDRDKYGTFF.

This chain links TRBV14 with TRBJ2-1, with TRBD2 identical over 12 bases. Per the germline V gene, CDR1 is SGHDN and CDR2 is FVKESK. This CDR3 has 16 residues. V was clipped by 3 bases and J by 2 bases; unmatched bases: 2. The CDR3 DNA is TGTGCCAGCAGCCAGACTAGCGGGAGTCCCTACAATGAGCAGTTCTTC. This sequence encodes CASSQTSGSPYNEQFF.

V and J are TRBV30 and TRBJ1-6; no definite D call. The ends were cut back, 4 bases at V and 3 bases at J, with 7 bases in the middle. The germline CDR1 and CDR2 sequences are GTSNPN and SVGIG (reference sequence). This CDR3 contains 13 residues. The CDR3 here is CAWIEIYNSPLHF. The CDR3 coding sequence is TGTGCCTGGATAGAGATCTATAATTCACCCCTCCACTTT.

This clone was counted a few times. V and J are TRBV6-5 and TRBJ1-2, with D maybe TRBD1 (5 bases). The CDR3 is made up of 15 amino acids. V lost 6 bases to trimming and J lost 5 bases, with 19 bases between them. Germline V gives CDR1 MNHEY, CDR2 SVGAGI. This chain's CDR3 is CASRQYVGDQYGYTF. DNA of the CDR3: TGTGCCAGCAGACAATATGTGGGGGACCAGTATGGCTACACCTTC.

The CDR3 sequence: CASRTSGGNEQFF. CDR3 bases: TGTGCCAGTAGGACCTCAGGGGGCAATGAGCAGTTCTTC. V is TRBV19 and J is TRBJ2-1; 7 bases agree with TRBD1. V dropped 6 bases and J dropped 6; count of bases not matched to a gene: 5. The CDR3 length is 13 residues. CDR1 and CDR2 from the germline V gene are LNHDA and SQIVND (reference sequence).

This chain joins TRBV19 and TRBJ1-1; unclear D gene. Trimming removed 1 base from V and 4 bases from J, with 10 bases in between. The germline V gene encodes CDR1 LNHDA and CDR2 SQIVND (reference sequence). The CDR3 loop spans 14 amino acids. Here the CDR3 DNA reads TGTGCCAGTAGTATAGCGGGGAGGGCCACTGAAGCTTTCTTT. This sequence encodes CASSIAGRATEAFF.

This clone showed up just once. V is TRBV15 and J is TRBJ1-2, with D maybe TRBD1 (6 bases). V was pared by 1 base and J by 1 base, with 10 bases between. The germline V gene has CDR1 LNHNV and CDR2 YYDKDF (reference sequence). This CDR3 is built from 15 residues. CDR3 DNA sequence: TGTGCCACCAGCAGAGCCCGGACAGATAACTATGGCTACACCTTC. Translation gives CATSRARTDNYGYTF. Using reference TRBV15 and TRBJ1-2 for the parts outside the CDR3, the full variable domain is DAMVIQNPRYQVTQFGKPVTLSCSQTLNHNVMYWYQQKSSQAPKLLFHYYDKDFNNEADTPDNFQSRRPNTSFCFLDIRSPGLGDTAMYLCATSRARTDNYGYTFGSGTRLTVV.

V is TRBV7-9 and J is TRBJ2-7; D not certain. CDR1 and CDR2 (germline): SEHNR, FQNEAQ (reference sequence). The length of the CDR3 is 14 residues. V shed 1 base and J shed 1 base, with 8 bases lying between them. The CDR3 reads CASSLGAESYEQYF. The CDR3 DNA sequence: TGTGCCAGCAGCTTAGGGGCAGAATCCTACGAGCAGTACTTC.

This clone was detected only a few times. The V gene is TRBV6-5, the J gene TRBJ1-2, with a tentative D call TRBD1 (6 bases). This CDR3 is built from 14 residues. Germline assignment: CDR1 MNHEY and CDR2 SVGAGI. V dropped 5 bases and J dropped 8 bases, with 18 bases sitting between them. CDR3 sequence reads: CASSETGTRLGYTF. The CDR3 DNA reads as TGTGCCAGCAGTGAAACCGGGACACGACTCGGCTACACCTTC.

This rearrangement joins TRBV9 to TRBJ2-2, with a possible D match to TRBD2 (5 bases). CDR1 is SGDLS, CDR2 YYNGEE, per germline. Trimming left V 7 bases short and J 0 bases short, with 7 bases between. The CDR3 has 13 amino acids. For the CDR3, the DNA is TGTGCCAGCGGGAGATCGAACACCGGGGAGCTGTTTTTT. Its protein is CASGRSNTGELFF.

The chain has TRBV6-1 and TRBJ2-5; D is possibly TRBD2 (5 bases). This CDR3 contains 12 residues. Between the trimmed V and J ends, which lost 8 bases and 5 bases, there was a span of 12 bases. CDR1 is MNHNS, CDR2 SASEGT, per germline. This CDR3 reads CASLFPGETQYF. The CDR3 DNA is TGTGCCAGCCTCTTCCCGGGGGAGACCCAGTACTTC.

The chain is built from TRBV11-3 and TRBJ1-3; unclear D gene. Germline CDR1 SGHNT, CDR2 YENEEA. This CDR3 is built from 13 residues. Trimming pared 5 bases from V and 2 bases from J, leaving 7 bases between. CDR3 region: CASSRQPGNTIYF. The DNA for the CDR3 is TGTGCCAGCAGCCGACAACCTGGAAACACCATATATTTT.

This chain connects TRBV4-1 to TRBJ2-3; D gene ambiguous. The CDR3 totals 14 residues. V shed 0 bases and J shed 7 bases, with 11 bases lying between them. Looked up from germline, CDR1 is MGHRA and CDR2 is YSYEKL. The CDR3 sequence is CASSQDRSSNTQYF. For the CDR3, the DNA is TGCGCCAGCAGCCAAGACCGCTCTTCAAATACGCAGTATTTT.